The present TCR beta chain was sequenced within a study of memory CD4+ T cells and cytomegalovirus serostatus (dated by TCRdb to about 2019). Broadly, across the study: The 35 or so healthy Belgian adults in the cohort included 9 who were CMV seropositive and 24 who were CMV seronegative. To replicate a published TCR-based CMV serostatus classifier, the study sequenced CD4+ memory TCRbeta repertoires from a Belgian cohort whose cytomegalovirus serostatus was known. Study-wide conclusions, independent of this receptor: The original-framework classifier achieved a median bootstrapped AUC of 0.95 with a 95% CI of 0.76-1.00 on the Belgian cohort. Of about 180 previously reported CMV-associated TCRbeta sequences, approximately 70 appeared in the CD4+ memory repertoires, each in one to five individuals. Results were interpreted as suggesting that the CMV-associated TCR signature is largely present in the CD4+ memory repertoire. Only CD4+CD45RO+ memory cells were sequenced, in contrast to the original study, in which naive and memory CD4+ and CD8+ populations were covered. For predicting CMV serostatus, the median bootstrapped AUC was 0.95 using the original framework and around 0.9 using a US-trained random forest.

The Quick-DNA Microprep Kit was used to extract genomic DNA from the sorted cells. Amplification of TCRbeta DNA was done with the immunoSEQ hsTCRbeta kit, following the protocol from the manufacturer. TCRbeta libraries were sequenced on an Illumina MiSeq instrument. In the paper's pipeline: Following removal of out-of-frame sequences, around 2.4 million distinct TCRbeta sequences were retained, with an average of approximately 69,000 per individual. Each individual was scored according to the count of 150 to 200 previously reported CMV-associated TCRbeta sequences and the total productive distinct TCRbeta count. A beta-binomial model was reimplemented in Python, and random forests from scikit-learn, run with default parameters, were trained on data from the US cohort. On the Belgian cohort, classifier performance was reported as the median AUC, along with percentile confidence intervals, across 10,000 bootstrap iterations. TCRdb obtained this table from immuneACCESS and retained in-frame rearrangements with V and J assigned. These tables miss some clones; where compared with another copy, unresolved V genes account for less than half of the shortfall, and the remainder is unexplained. The V and J calls and the clone size are those of that table, but D and trimming were determined from the DNA. This sample lists around 33,000 clones; under 80% were detected once. The top ten clones comprise 0.63% of the sample.

To note about this clone: Its antigen target is currently unknown. Per-base qualities were not stored, and no clone one base away is much larger.

Single viable CD3+CD4+CD8-CD45RO+ cells were sorted as memory CD4+ T cells on a FACSAria II. To determine CMV serostatus, a Roche Elecsys assay was used that detects serum IgG against CMV pp150, pp28, p38 and p52. Once the samples were thawed, total CD4+ T cells were enriched through positive selection using CD4 magnetic microbeads. Samples originated from another study that specifically interrogated the CD4+ T cell memory repertoire. Following standard operating procedures, peripheral blood mononuclear cells were isolated and cryopreserved, while serum was kept at -80 degrees C. The staining relied on CD3-PerCP (BW264/56), CD4-APC (RPA-T4), CD45RO-PE (UCHT1) and CD8-Pacific Orange (3B5) antibodies, and Sytox blue was used to exclude non-viable cells. The junction shows trimming of 4 bases on V and 2 bases on J, and the gene matches do not reach 4 bases of it. The germline V gene sets CDR1 to SGHAT and CDR2 to FQNNGV. From the cysteine through the phenylalanine, the CDR3 covers 15 amino acids. Only the CDR3 DNA is retained, 45 bases long and in frame from the first base.

Recombination linked TRBV11-2 to TRBJ1-1; a stretch of 10 junction bases matches TRBD1. Material: memory CD4+ T cells from blood. This TCR was recovered from an adult in good health and CMV-seronegative. Some clones in this sample may be carry-over from other donors' samples. The nucleotides are TGTGCCAGCAGCTCGAGGGACAGGGGAAACACTGAAGCTTTCTTT. This translates into CASSSRDRGNTEAFF.